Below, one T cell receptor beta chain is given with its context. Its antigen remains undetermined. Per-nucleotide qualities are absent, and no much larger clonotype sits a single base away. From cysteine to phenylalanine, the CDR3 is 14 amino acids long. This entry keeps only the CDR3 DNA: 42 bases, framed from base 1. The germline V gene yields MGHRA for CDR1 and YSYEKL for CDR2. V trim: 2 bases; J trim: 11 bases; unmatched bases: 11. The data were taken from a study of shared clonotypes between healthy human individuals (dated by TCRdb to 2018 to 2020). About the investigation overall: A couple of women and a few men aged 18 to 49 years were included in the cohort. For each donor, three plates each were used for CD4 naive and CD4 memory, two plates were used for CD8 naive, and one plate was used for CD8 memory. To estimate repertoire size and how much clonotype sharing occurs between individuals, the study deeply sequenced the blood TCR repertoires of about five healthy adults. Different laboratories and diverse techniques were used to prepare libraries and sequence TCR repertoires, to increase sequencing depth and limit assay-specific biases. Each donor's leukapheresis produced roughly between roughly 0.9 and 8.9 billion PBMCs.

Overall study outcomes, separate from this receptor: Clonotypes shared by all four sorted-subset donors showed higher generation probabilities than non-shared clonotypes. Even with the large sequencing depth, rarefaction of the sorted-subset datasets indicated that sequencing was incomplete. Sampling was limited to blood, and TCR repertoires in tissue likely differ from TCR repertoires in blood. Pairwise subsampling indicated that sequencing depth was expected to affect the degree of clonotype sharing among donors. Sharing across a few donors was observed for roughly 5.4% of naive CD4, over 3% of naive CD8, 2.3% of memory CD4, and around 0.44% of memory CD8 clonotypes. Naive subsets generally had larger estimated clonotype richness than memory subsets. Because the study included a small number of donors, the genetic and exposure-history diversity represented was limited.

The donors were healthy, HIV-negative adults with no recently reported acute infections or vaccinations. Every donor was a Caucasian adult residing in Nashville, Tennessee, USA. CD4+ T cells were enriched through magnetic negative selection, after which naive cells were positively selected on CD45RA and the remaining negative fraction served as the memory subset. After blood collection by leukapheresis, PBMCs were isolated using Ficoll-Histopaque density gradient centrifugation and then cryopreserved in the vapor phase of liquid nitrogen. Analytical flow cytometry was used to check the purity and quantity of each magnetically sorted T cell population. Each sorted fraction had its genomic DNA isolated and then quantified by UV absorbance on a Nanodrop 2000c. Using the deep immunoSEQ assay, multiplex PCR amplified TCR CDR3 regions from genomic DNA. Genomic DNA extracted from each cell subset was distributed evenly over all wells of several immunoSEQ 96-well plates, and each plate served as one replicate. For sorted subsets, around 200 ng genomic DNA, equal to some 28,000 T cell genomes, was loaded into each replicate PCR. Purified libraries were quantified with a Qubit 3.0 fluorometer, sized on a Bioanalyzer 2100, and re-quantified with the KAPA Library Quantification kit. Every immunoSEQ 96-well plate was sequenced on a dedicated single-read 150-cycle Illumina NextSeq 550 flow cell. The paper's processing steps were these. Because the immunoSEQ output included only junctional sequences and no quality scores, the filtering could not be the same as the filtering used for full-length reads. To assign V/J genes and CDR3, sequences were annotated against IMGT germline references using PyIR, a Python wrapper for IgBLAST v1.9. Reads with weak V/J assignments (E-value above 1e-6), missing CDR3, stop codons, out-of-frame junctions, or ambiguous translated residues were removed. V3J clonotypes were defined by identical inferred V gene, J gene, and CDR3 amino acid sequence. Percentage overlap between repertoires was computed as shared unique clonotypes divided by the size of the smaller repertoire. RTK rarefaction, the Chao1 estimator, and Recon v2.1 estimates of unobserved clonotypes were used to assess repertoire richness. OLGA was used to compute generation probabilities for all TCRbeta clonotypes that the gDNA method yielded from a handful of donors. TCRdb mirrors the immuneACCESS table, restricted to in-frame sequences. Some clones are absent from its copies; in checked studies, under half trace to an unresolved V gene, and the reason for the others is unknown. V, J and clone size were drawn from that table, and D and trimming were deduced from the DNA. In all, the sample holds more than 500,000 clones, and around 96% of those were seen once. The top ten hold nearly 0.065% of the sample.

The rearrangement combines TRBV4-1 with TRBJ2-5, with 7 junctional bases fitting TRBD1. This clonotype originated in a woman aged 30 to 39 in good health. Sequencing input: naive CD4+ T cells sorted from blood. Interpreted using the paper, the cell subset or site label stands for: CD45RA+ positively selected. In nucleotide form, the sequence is TGCGCCAGCAGCCAACCGGGACAGAATTACGCGCAGTACTTC. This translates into CASSQPGQNYAQYF.